The TCR beta chain under discussion was sequenced for a study of blood T cells in healthy people across ages. CDR1 is SQVTM, CDR2 ANQGSEA, per germline. V was pared by 1 base and J by 1 base, with 14 bases between. This CDR3 has 15 residues. This clonotype was seen a few times. The second PCR ran roughly 7 to 12 cycles with a sample-barcoded 5' primer and J-beta primers. TCRdb re-analysed the 5' RACE reads in MiXCR, keeping a single row per CDR3 protein. The sample lists hundreds of thousands of distinct CDR3 sequences, under 30% occurring once. The sequencing input was blood. This sequence originates from a woman older than 75 in good health. This rearrangement joins TRBV29-1 to TRBJ2-7; no clear D gene. Here the CDR3 DNA reads TGCAGCGTTGAAGTAGGGCAGTCACTTTCCTACGAGCAGTACTTC. Its translation is CSVEVGQSLSYEQYF.